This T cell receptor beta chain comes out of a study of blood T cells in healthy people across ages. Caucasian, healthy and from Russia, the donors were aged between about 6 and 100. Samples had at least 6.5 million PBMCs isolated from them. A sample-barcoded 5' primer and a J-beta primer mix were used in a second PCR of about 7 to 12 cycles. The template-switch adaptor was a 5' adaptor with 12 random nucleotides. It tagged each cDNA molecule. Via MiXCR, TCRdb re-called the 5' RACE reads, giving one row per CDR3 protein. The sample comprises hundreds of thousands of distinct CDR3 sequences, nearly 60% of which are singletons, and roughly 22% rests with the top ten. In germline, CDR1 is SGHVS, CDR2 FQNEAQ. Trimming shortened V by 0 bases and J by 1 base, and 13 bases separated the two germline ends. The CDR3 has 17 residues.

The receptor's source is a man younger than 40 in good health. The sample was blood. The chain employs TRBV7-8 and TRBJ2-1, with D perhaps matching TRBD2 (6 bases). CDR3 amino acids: CASSLALTRGSYNEQFF. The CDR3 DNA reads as TGTGCCAGCAGCTTAGCGTTAACGCGGGGATCCTACAATGAGCAGTTCTTC.